Listed here are 18 T cell receptor beta chains from one sample, sequenced in a study of blood T cells in healthy people across ages. Using a J-beta primer mix together with a sample-barcoded 5' primer, a second PCR was run for roughly 7 to 12 cycles. TCRdb re-called the 5' RACE reads through MiXCR, storing one row per CDR3 protein. The sample records around 900,000 distinct CDR3 sequences, roughly 51% being singletons. The sample comprised blood. The source of these receptors is a woman in her sixties or seventies in good health.

This chain joins TRBV20-1 and TRBJ2-3; 7 bases line up with TRBD2. Germline V gene sequence: CDR1 DFQATT, CDR2 SNEGSKA (reference sequence). Trimming at V came to 5 bases and at J to 1 base, leaving 9 bases not matched to a gene. This CDR3 comprises 15 residues. The CDR3 region is CSAFDSGRRTDTQYF. The CDR3 coding sequence is TGCAGTGCTTTCGATAGCGGGCGCCGCACAGATACGCAGTATTTT.

V usage is TRBV6-5 and J usage is TRBJ1-1; D might be TRBD1 (6 bases). Germline V gene data show CDR1 as MNHEY and CDR2 as SVGAGI. CDR3 length: 13 amino acids. V was clipped by 5 bases and J by 5 bases, with 12 bases between them. The CDR3 DNA reads TGTGCCAGCAGTAAGCAGGGGCGGACTGAAGCTTTCTTT. As protein: CASSKQGRTEAFF.

This clonotype was seen only a few times. V gene TRBV12-3 or TRBV12-4 combines with J gene TRBJ1-5; D ambiguous. The ends were cut back, 6 bases at V and 0 bases at J, with 6 bases in the middle. The CDR3 extends over 13 amino acids. CDR3 bases: TGTGCCAGCAGACCTCGTAGCAATCAGCCCCAGCATTTT. Translated, it gives CASRPRSNQPQHF.

The CDR3: CASSRLAGTAYNEQFF. The DNA of the CDR3 is TGTGCCAGCAGTAGACTAGCGGGTACCGCCTACAATGAGCAGTTCTTC. V is TRBV28 and J is TRBJ2-1; 10 bases are shared with TRBD2. Germline trimming cut 5 bases from V and 2 bases from J; bases unmatched to any gene: 6. Germline lookup yields CDR1 MDHEN and CDR2 SYDVKM. This CDR3 spans 16 amino acids.

The CDR3 sequence is CSADRGRAGGYEQFF. For the CDR3, the DNA is TGCAGTGCTGACCGCGGACGAGCGGGAGGCTATGAGCAGTTCTTC. V gene TRBV20-1 combines with J gene TRBJ2-1, with 9 bases aligning to TRBD2. The ends lost 5 bases at V and 8 bases at J; junction bases unmatched: 13. This CDR3 contains 15 residues. Germline V CDR1 and CDR2: DFQATT, SNEGSKA (reference sequence).

This clonotype has only a few counts. The V and J genes are TRBV5-1 and TRBJ2-7; 10 bases match TRBD2. The CDR3 totals 17 residues. V was pared by 5 bases and J by 4 bases, with 15 bases of the junction left unmatched. Germline V gene lookup returns CDR1 SGHRS and CDR2 YFSETQ. CDR3 in DNA: TGCGCCAGCAGTTCTATCCCCCTGGCTAGCGGGAGTTACGAGCAGTACTTC. It translates to CASSSIPLASGSYEQYF. The full variable domain, completed using reference TRBV5-1 and TRBJ2-7, is KAGVTQTPRYLIKTRGQQVTLSCSPISGHRSVSWYQQTPGQGLQFLFEYFSETQRNKGNFPGRFSGRQFSNSRSEMNVSTLELGDSALYLCASSSIPLASGSYEQYFGPGTRLTVT.

The chain links TRBV27 to TRBJ1-6; tentatively, D is TRBD1 (5 bases). CDR1 and CDR2 from the germline V gene are MNHEY and SMNVEV (reference sequence). V lost 4 bases and J 7 bases, leaving 20 bases between the germline ends. This CDR3 has 17 amino acids. CDR3 sequence: CASSYTTTGTANSPLHF. The DNA of the CDR3 is TGTGCCAGCAGTTACACTACTACCGGGACGGCGAATTCACCCCTCCACTTT.

V usage is TRBV20-1 and J usage is TRBJ1-1; D remains ambiguous. This CDR3 contains 16 residues. CDR1 is DFQATT and CDR2 is SNEGSKA in the germline V gene (reference sequence). Trimming left V 3 bases short and J 2 bases short, with 19 bases between. The CDR3 reads CSARVPPGRANTEAFF. In DNA form, the CDR3 reads TGCAGTGCTAGGGTCCCCCCCGGGAGGGCCAACACTGAAGCTTTCTTT.

The chain has TRBV27 and TRBJ2-3; D gene uncertain. From germline, CDR1 is MNHEY and CDR2 SMNVEV (reference sequence). V lost 11 bases, J lost 1 base, and 16 bases lay in between. The CDR3 length is 14 residues. The CDR3 loop reads CAGIIKRGTDTQYF. In DNA form, the CDR3 reads TGTGCCGGAATAATCAAACGGGGCACAGATACGCAGTATTTT.

This clonotype was seen more than once but under ten times. This chain links TRBV7-9 with TRBJ2-4; 8 bases map to TRBD1. V lost 3 bases to trimming and J lost 7 bases; unmatched junction nucleotides: 11. The CDR3 extends over 16 amino acids. Germline V gene lookup returns CDR1 SEHNR and CDR2 FQNEAQ (reference sequence). As DNA, the CDR3 is TGTGCCAGCAGCTTCGTGACAGGGGCTTTATTGAACATTCAGTACTTC. This encodes CASSFVTGALLNIQYF.

This chain connects TRBV2 to TRBJ2-3; 8 bases are shared with TRBD2. The CDR3 consists of 16 residues. V shed 7 bases and J 2 bases; nucleotides not matched to a gene: 11. The germline CDR1 and CDR2 sequences are SNHLY and FYNNEI. The CDR3 nucleotides are TGTGCCAGCAACTACCAGCGGGAGTTTTTCACAGATACGCAGTATTTT. Translated, it gives CASNYQREFFTDTQYF.

This clonotype was seen more than once but under ten times. This chain connects TRBV20-1 to TRBJ2-7; D is undetermined. Germline V CDR1 and CDR2: DFQATT, SNEGSKA (reference sequence). The CDR3 is made up of 13 amino acids. With 0 bases removed from V and 3 bases from J, the gap between germline ends came to 9 bases. CDR3 region: CSARETTGYEQYF. CDR3 in DNA: TGCAGTGCTAGAGAAACAACTGGCTACGAGCAGTACTTC.

V is TRBV6-1 and J is TRBJ1-5, with D uncertain. The CDR3 length is 14 residues. Germline CDR1 reads MNHNS; CDR2 reads SASEGT. Trimming left V 6 bases short and J 0 bases short, with 9 bases between. The CDR3 protein is CASRTLNSNQPQHF. The CDR3 DNA reads TGTGCCAGCAGGACACTAAATAGCAATCAGCCCCAGCATTTT.

The rearrangement links TRBV5-1 to TRBJ2-5; TRBD2 agrees at 11 bases. The DNA end lines up better with TRBJ2-7; the J call may be wrong. Germline V gene sequence: CDR1 SGHRS, CDR2 YFSETQ. CDR3 length: 15 residues. The CDR3 spells CASSLGLAGKYEQYF. In DNA, the CDR3 is TGCGCCAGCAGCTTGGGACTAGCGGGAAAGTACGAGCAGTACTTC.

This clonotype was seen only a few times. The rearrangement uses TRBV7-2 and TRBJ2-7, with D possibly being TRBD2 (7 bases). The V gene lost 2 bases and the J gene lost 7 bases, with 12 bases spanning the gap. This CDR3 comprises 13 residues. Germline values: CDR1 SGHTA, CDR2 FQGNSA. Here the CDR3 DNA reads TGTGCCAGCAGCTTACGGGGGGCGCGGGAGCAGTACTTC. Its protein is CASSLRGAREQYF. The variable domain in full, completed from reference TRBV7-2 and TRBJ2-7, reads GAGVSQSPSNKVTEKGKDVELRCDPISGHTALYWYRQSLGQGLEFLIYFQGNSAPDKSGLPSDRFSAERTGGSVSTLTIQRTQQEDSAVYLCASSLRGAREQYFGPGTRLTVT.

CDR3 DNA: TGTGCCAGCCAAAAGATACAGAGGGGATCGAAGACCCAGTACTTC. This codes for CASQKIQRGSKTQYF. The chain is built from TRBV2 and TRBJ2-5; D assignment may be TRBD1 or TRBD2 (5 bases each). Germline loops: CDR1 SNHLY, CDR2 FYNNEI. V lost 8 bases and J 6 bases, leaving 22 bases between the germline ends. The CDR3 is 15 residues long.

V usage is TRBV7-9 and J usage is TRBJ2-5; D is perhaps TRBD2 (5 bases). The CDR3 contains 13 residues. The germline V gene encodes CDR1 SEHNR and CDR2 FQNEAQ (reference sequence). The germline V and J ends were trimmed by 8 bases and 2 bases, with 12 bases remaining between them. The CDR3 DNA reads as TGTGCCAGCGGGTCGGGCGGGCAAGAGACCCAGTACTTC. Amino acids: CASGSGGQETQYF.

This clonotype was found a few times. This chain uses TRBV7-2 with TRBJ2-5; possibly TRBD1 or TRBD2 for D (7 bases each). The CDR3 spans 14 residues. Germline CDR1 SGHTA, CDR2 FQGNSA. V lost 5 bases and J 5 bases, leaving 15 bases between the germline ends. In DNA, the CDR3 is TGTGCCAGCAGCCCCGACAGGGAGGGGGAGACCCAGTACTTC. Its translation is CASSPDREGETQYF.